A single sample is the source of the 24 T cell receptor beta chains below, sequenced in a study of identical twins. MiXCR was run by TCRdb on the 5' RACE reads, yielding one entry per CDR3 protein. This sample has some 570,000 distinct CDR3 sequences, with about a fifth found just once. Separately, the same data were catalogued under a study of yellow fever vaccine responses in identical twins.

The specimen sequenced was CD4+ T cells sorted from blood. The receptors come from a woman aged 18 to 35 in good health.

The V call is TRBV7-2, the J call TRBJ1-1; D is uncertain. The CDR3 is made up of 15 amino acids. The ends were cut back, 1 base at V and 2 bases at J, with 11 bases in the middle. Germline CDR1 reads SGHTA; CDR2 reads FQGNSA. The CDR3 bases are TGTGCCAGCAGCTTAGTTCCAGGACGAAACACTGAAGCTTTCTTT. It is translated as CASSLVPGRNTEAFF.

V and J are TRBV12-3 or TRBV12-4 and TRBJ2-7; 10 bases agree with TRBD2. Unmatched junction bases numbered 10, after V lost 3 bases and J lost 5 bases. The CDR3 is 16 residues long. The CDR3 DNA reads TGTGCCAGCAGTTTTGGACTAGCGGTGTCAGGGCACGAGCAGTACTTC. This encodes CASSFGLAVSGHEQYF.

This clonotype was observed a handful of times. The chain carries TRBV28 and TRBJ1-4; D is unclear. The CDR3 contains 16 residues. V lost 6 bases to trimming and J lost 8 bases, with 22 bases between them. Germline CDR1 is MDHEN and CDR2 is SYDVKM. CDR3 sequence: CASRTLGGLWEEKLFF. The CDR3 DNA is TGTGCCAGCAGGACGCTGGGTGGCCTCTGGGAGGAAAAACTGTTTTTT.

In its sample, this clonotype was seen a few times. The CDR3 DNA reads TGTGCCAGCAGTGAACAAGCGGGAGTAAGTGAGCAGTTCTTC. Residues: CASSEQAGVSEQFF. This chain connects TRBV14 to TRBJ2-1, with TRBD2 identical over 8 bases. Germline values: CDR1 SGHDN, CDR2 FVKESK. The CDR3 spans 14 residues. V was pared by 6 bases and J by 9 bases, with 10 bases of the junction left unmatched.

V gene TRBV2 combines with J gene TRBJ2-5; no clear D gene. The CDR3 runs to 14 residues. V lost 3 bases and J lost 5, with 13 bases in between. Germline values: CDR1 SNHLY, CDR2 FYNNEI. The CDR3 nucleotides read TGTGCCAGCAGTGATGGCCCGGGTAGGGAGACCCAGTACTTC. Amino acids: CASSDGPGRETQYF. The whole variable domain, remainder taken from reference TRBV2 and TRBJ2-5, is EPEVTQTPSHQVTQMGQEVILRCVPISNHLYFYWYRQILGQKVEFLVSFYNNEISEKSEIFDDQFSVERPDGSNFTLKIRSTKLEDSAMYFCASSDGPGRETQYFGPGTRLLVL.

Written as DNA, the CDR3 is TGCAGTGCCAAGAGTGGGTGGGATACGCAGTATTTT. Protein sequence: CSAKSGWDTQYF. J is TRBJ2-3 and V is TRBV20-1; D remains ambiguous. Trimming cost V 6 bases and J 6 bases, with 13 bases left between them. The length of the CDR3 is 12 residues. Germline CDR1 DFQATT, CDR2 SNEGSKA (reference sequence).

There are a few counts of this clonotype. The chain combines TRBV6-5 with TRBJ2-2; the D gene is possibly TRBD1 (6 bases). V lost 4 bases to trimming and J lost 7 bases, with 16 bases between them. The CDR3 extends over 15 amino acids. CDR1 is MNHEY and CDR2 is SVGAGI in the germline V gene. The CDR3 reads CASSFGQGSVGELFF. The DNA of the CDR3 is TGTGCCAGCAGTTTTGGGCAGGGGAGCGTCGGGGAGCTGTTTTTT.

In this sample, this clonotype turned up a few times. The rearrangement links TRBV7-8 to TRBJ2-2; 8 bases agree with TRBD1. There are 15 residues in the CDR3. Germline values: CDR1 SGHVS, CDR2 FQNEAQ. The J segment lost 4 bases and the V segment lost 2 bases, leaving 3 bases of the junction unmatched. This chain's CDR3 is CASSLTDRGTGELFF. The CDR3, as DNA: TGTGCCAGCAGCTTAACAGACAGGGGCACCGGGGAGCTGTTTTTT.

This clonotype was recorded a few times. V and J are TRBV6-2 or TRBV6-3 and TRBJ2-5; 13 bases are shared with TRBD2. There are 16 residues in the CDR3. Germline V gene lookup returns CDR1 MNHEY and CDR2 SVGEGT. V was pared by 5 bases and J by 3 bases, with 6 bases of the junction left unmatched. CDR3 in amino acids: CASSARLAGGEETQYF. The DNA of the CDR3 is TGTGCCAGCAGTGCCAGACTAGCGGGGGGTGAAGAGACCCAGTACTTC.

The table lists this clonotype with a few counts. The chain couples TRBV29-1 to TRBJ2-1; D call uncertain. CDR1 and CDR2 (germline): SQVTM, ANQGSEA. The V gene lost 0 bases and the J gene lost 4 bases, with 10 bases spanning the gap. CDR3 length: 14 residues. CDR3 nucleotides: TGCAGCGTTGAAGATCCGAAGTTTTACAATGAGCAGTTCTTC. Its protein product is CSVEDPKFYNEQFF.

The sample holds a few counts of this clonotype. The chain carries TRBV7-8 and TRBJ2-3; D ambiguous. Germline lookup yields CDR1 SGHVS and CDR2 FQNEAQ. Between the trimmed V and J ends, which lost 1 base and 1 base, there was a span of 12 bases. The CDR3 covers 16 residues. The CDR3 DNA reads TGTGCCAGCAGCTTAGGACCACTCATCCGCACAGATACGCAGTATTTT. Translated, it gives CASSLGPLIRTDTQYF.

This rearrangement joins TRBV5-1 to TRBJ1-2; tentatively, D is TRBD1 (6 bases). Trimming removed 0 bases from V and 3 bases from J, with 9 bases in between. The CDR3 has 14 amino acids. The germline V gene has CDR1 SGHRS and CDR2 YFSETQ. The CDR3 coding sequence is TGCGCCAGCAGCTTGGAGGGGGGAGACTATGGCTACACCTTC. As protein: CASSLEGGDYGYTF.

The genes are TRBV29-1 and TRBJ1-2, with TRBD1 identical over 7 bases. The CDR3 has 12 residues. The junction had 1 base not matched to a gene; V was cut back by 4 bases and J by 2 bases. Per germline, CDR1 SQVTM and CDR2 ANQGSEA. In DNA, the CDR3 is TGCAGCGTTGGGACAGGAAACTATGGCTACACCTTC. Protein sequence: CSVGTGNYGYTF. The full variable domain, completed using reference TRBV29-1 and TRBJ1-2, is SAVISQKPSRDICQRGTSLTIQCQVDSQVTMMFWYRQQPGQSLTLIATANQGSEATYESGFVIDKFPISRPNLTFSTLTVSNMSPEDSSIYLCSVGTGNYGYTFGSGTRLTVV.

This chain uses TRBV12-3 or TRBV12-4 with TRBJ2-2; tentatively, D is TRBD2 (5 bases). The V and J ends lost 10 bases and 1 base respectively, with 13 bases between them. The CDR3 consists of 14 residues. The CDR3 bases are TGTGCCACCCAGGTCGGGGTGAACACCGGGGAGCTGTTTTTT. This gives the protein CATQVGVNTGELFF.

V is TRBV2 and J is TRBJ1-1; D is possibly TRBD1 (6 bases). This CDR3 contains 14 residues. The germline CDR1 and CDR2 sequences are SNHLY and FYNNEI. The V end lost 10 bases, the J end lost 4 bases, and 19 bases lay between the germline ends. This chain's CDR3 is CATLKTGRRTEAFF. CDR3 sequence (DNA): TGTGCCACCCTTAAAACAGGGAGACGCACTGAAGCTTTCTTT.

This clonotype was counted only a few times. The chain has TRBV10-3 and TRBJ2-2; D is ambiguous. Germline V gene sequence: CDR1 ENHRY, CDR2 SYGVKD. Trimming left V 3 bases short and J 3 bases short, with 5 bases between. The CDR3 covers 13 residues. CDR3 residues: CAISDLYTGELFF. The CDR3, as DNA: TGTGCCATCAGTGACCTGTACACCGGGGAGCTGTTTTTT.

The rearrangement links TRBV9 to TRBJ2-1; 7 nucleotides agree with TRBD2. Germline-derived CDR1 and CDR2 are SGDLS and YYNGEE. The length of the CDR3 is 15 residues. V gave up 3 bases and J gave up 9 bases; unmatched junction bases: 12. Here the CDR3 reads CASSGKERDVSEQFF. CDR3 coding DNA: TGTGCCAGCAGCGGAAAAGAGCGGGATGTCAGTGAGCAGTTCTTC.

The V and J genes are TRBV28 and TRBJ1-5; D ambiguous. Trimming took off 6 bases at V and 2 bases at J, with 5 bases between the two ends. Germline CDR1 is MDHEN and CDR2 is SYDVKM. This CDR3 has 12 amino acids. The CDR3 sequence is CASRQRNQPQHF. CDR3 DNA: TGTGCCAGCAGACAGCGCAATCAGCCCCAGCATTTT.

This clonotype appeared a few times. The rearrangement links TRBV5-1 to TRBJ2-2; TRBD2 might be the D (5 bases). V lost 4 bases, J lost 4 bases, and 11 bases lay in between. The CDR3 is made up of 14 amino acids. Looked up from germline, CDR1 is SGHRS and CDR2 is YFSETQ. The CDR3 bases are TGCGCCAGCAGCCCCCGACTAAGCACCGGGGAGCTGTTTTTT. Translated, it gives CASSPRLSTGELFF.

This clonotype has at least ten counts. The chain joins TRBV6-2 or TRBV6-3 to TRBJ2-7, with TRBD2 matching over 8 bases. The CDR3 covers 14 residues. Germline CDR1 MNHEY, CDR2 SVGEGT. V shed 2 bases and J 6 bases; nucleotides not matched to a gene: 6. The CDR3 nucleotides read TGTGCCAGCAGTTACCTTCTGCGGGAGGTCGAGCAGTACTTC. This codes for CASSYLLREVEQYF.

For the CDR3, the DNA is TGTGCCAGCAGCCCAAGCGCACTCTTCACCGGGGAGCTGTTTTTT. It yields the protein CASSPSALFTGELFF. The J gene is TRBJ2-2, the V gene TRBV5-5; D remains unclear. The CDR3 consists of 15 residues. Germline V gives CDR1 SGHKS, CDR2 YYEKEE (reference sequence). Trimming shortened V by 4 bases and J by 4 bases, and 14 bases separated the two germline ends.

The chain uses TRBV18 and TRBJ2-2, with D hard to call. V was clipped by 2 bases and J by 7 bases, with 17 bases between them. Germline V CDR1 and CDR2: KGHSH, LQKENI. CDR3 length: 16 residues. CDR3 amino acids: CASSPIKTRLDGELFF. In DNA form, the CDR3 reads TGTGCCAGCTCACCAATCAAAACACGGCTGGACGGGGAGCTGTTTTTT.

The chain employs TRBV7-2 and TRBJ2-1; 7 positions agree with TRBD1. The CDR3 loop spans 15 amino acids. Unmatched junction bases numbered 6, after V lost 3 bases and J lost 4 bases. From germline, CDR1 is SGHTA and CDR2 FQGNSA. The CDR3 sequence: CASSFRQGDYNEQFF. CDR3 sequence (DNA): TGTGCCAGCAGCTTTCGACAGGGAGATTACAATGAGCAGTTCTTC.

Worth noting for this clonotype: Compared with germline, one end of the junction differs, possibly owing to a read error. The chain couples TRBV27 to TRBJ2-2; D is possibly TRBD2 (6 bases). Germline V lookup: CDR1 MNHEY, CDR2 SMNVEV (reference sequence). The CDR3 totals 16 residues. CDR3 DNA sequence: TGTGCCAGCAGCTCAGGCGGGACGCCGAACACCGGGGAGCCGTTTTTT. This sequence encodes CASSSGGTPNTGEPFF.